This T cell receptor (beta chain) was profiled in a study of cytomegalovirus exposure and HLA in healthy donors. Whole-study findings and limits: Prediction of most subjects' HLA-A and HLA-B alleles by TCR beta sequences was reportedly accurate.

This clone was detected a few times. The antigen remains unidentified. 60 Vbeta and 13 Jbeta primers were used in PCR. Assay used: immunoSEQ multiplex PCR; TCRdb lists only in-frame clones, some missing. Of around 170,000 clones in the sample, more than 60% are singletons; the top ten hold around 3.1%. Germline V CDR1 and CDR2: SQVTM, ANQGSEA. V was cut by 4 bases and J by 1 base, with 10 bases left in between. The CDR3 extends over 13 amino acids. The sample taken for sequencing was PBMCs. The V gene is TRBV29-1, the J gene TRBJ2-5; tentative D call: TRBD2 (6 bases). The TCR was taken from a woman aged 50 to 60 in good health and CMV-seropositive. CDR3 loop: CSVAIAVQETQYF. The CDR3, as DNA: TGCAGCGTTGCAATAGCGGTCCAAGAGACCCAGTACTTC.